Below are 21 T cell receptor beta chains sequenced from a single sample in a study of cytomegalovirus exposure and HLA in healthy donors. The method was immunoSEQ multiplex PCR; TCRdb's version includes in-frame clones alone and lacks a portion of them. The table records some 340,000 clones, approximately 90% of them present only once. The sequencing input was PBMCs. These receptors were taken from a woman aged 25 to 39 in good health and CMV-seropositive.

The V gene is TRBV28, the J gene TRBJ1-1; TRBD1 matches at 7 bases. V was pared by 4 bases and J by 11 bases, with 13 bases of the junction left unmatched. This CDR3 has 14 amino acids. The V gene's germline CDR1 is MDHEN and CDR2 SYDVKM. This CDR3 reads CASSSTGTVGTAFF. CDR3 bases: TGTGCCAGCAGTTCAACCGGGACAGTCGGTACGGCTTTCTTT. The whole variable domain, filled in from reference TRBV28 and TRBJ1-1, reads DVKVTQSSRYLVKRTGEKVFLECVQDMDHENMFWYRQDPGLGLRLIYFSYDVKMKEKGDIPEGYSVSREKKERFSLILESASTNQTSMYLCASSSTGTVGTAFFGQGTRLTVV.

This clone occurred a few times. Additional DNA sequences in this sample encode the identical CDR3. This sequence joins TRBV2 and TRBJ1-5, with TRBD1 identical over 7 bases. CDR3 size: 14 residues. The V gene's germline CDR1 is SNHLY and CDR2 FYNNEI. V shed 5 bases and J 0 bases; nucleotides not matched to a gene: 1. The CDR3 sequence is CASSRDSSNQPQHF. The CDR3 DNA reads as TGTGCCAGCAGTAGGGACAGTAGCAATCAGCCCCAGCATTTT.

This chain connects TRBV14 to TRBJ1-6; D not certain. Germline assignment: CDR1 SGHDN and CDR2 FVKESK. This CDR3 has 16 residues. Trimming pared 4 bases from V and 0 bases from J, leaving 10 bases between. The CDR3 here is CASSPRSSSYNSPLHF. In nucleotides, the CDR3 is TGTGCCAGCAGCCCAAGATCCAGCTCCTATAATTCACCCCTCCACTTT.

The rearrangement joins TRBV6-5 to TRBJ2-7; D is perhaps TRBD1 or TRBD2 (5 bases each). The CDR3 sequence is 14 residues long. Germline assignment: CDR1 MNHEY and CDR2 SVGAGI. Trimming shortened V by 2 bases and J by 0 bases, and 8 bases separated the two germline ends. DNA for the CDR3: TGTGCCAGCAGTTACGGGACGGCCTCCTACGAGCAGTACTTC. Protein: CASSYGTASYEQYF.

J is TRBJ1-5 and V is TRBV5-1; unclear D gene. The germline V gene has CDR1 SGHRS and CDR2 YFSETQ. The V gene lost 0 bases and the J gene lost 0 bases, with 7 bases spanning the gap. The CDR3 consists of 15 residues. CDR3 sequence: CASSLGGDSNQPQHF. The CDR3 nucleotides are TGCGCCAGCAGCTTGGGAGGAGATAGCAATCAGCCCCAGCATTTT.

The gene calls are TRBV9 and TRBJ2-1; 8 bases fit TRBD2. There are 17 residues in the CDR3. Germline values: CDR1 SGDLS, CDR2 YYNGEE. Trimming cost V 3 bases and J 10 bases; bases outside gene matches: 18. CDR3 amino acids: CASSGGNGTRPSREQFF. The DNA of the CDR3 is TGTGCCAGCAGCGGCGGGAACGGGACTAGGCCTTCACGGGAGCAGTTCTTC.

The rearrangement joins TRBV18 to TRBJ2-7; D gene ambiguous. The CDR3 is 13 residues long. V lost 7 bases and J 1 base, leaving 11 bases between the germline ends. Per germline, CDR1 KGHSH and CDR2 LQKENI. The CDR3 DNA reads as TGTGCCAGCTTTGCCAGTATTTCCTACGAGCAGTACTTC. This codes for CASFASISYEQYF.

This clone appeared once. V gene TRBV7-2 combines with J gene TRBJ2-7; a weak D match, TRBD2 (6 bases). Germline assignment: CDR1 SGHTA and CDR2 FQGNSA. The CDR3 contains 12 residues. V was trimmed by 1 base and J by 8 bases, leaving 9 bases between them. The CDR3 nucleotides are TGTGCCAGCAGCTTAGAGGCGGGACAGCAGTACTTC. Translated, it gives CASSLEAGQQYF.

The V and J genes are TRBV4-1 and TRBJ1-1; D may be TRBD1 (6 bases). CDR3 length: 15 residues. V was shortened by 4 bases and J by 2 bases, with 14 bases between the two germline ends. Germline loops: CDR1 MGHRA, CDR2 YSYEKL. CDR3 bases: TGCGCCAGCAGCCCGGACAGTGGAACAAACACTGAAGCTTTCTTT. As protein: CASSPDSGTNTEAFF.

The rearrangement uses TRBV18 and TRBJ2-7; possible D gene TRBD2, 6 bases. Germline V gives CDR1 KGHSH, CDR2 LQKENI. There are 16 residues in the CDR3. Trimming took off 0 bases at V and 2 bases at J, with 14 bases between the two ends. The CDR3 DNA follows: TGTGCCAGCTCACCACCGGCCGGGACTGGGACCTACGAGCAGTACTTC. Translated, it gives CASSPPAGTGTYEQYF.

V usage is TRBV5-6 and J usage is TRBJ2-1; 9 bases match TRBD1. This CDR3 is 16 amino acids long. CDR1 and CDR2 from the germline V gene are SGHDT and YYEEEE. Unmatched junction bases numbered 7, after V lost 0 bases and J lost 6 bases. CDR3 coding DNA: TGTGCCAGCAGCTTGGGGACAGGGGTATTTCGCAATGAGCAGTTCTTC. This gives the protein CASSLGTGVFRNEQFF.

V gene TRBV6-5 combines with J gene TRBJ2-7; no clear D. The CDR3 consists of 13 residues. With 0 bases removed from V and 4 bases from J, the gap between germline ends came to 7 bases. Germline V gene sequence: CDR1 MNHEY, CDR2 SVGAGI. The CDR3 nucleotides read TGTGCCAGCAGTTACTCTTGGGGTTACGAGCAGTACTTC. Its protein product is CASSYSWGYEQYF.

This clone occurred once. The chain employs TRBV18 and TRBJ2-1; a possible D gene is TRBD2 (5 bases). The CDR3 runs to 16 residues. Germline CDR1 is KGHSH and CDR2 is LQKENI. V shed 0 bases and J shed 0 bases, with 9 bases lying between them. The DNA for the CDR3 is TGTGCCAGCTCACCACCCCAGCGGAGCTCCTACAATGAGCAGTTCTTC. Encoded protein: CASSPPQRSSYNEQFF.

The CDR3 DNA sequence: TGTGCCAGCAGCTTACCACCTACGGGACCTCCTTCAGATACGCAGTATTTT. It encodes CASSLPPTGPPSDTQYF. The chain couples TRBV7-9 to TRBJ2-3; either TRBD1 or TRBD2 may supply D (5 bases each). This CDR3 contains 17 residues. Germline-derived CDR1 and CDR2 are SEHNR and FQNEAQ (reference sequence). V lost 2 bases, J lost 4 bases, and 19 bases lay in between.

The chain links TRBV15 to TRBJ2-7; D call uncertain. There are 15 residues in the CDR3. V was clipped by 0 bases and J by 2 bases, with 11 bases between them. Germline CDR1 and CDR2: LNHNV and YYDKDF (reference sequence). The CDR3: CATSRDRSVPYEQYF. The CDR3 DNA reads as TGTGCCACCAGCAGAGATCGCTCAGTCCCCTACGAGCAGTACTTC.

The rearrangement joins TRBV6-5 to TRBJ2-7; D is unresolved. The germline V gene has CDR1 MNHEY and CDR2 SVGAGI. This CDR3 spans 15 amino acids. Trimming shortened V by 0 bases and J by 2 bases, and 11 bases separated the two germline ends. The CDR3 nucleotides are TGTGCCAGCAGTTACTCTTCCGGACGGACCTACGAGCAGTACTTC. Translating gives CASSYSSGRTYEQYF.

CDR3 DNA sequence: TGTGCCAGCAGCGGAGGGGGGAGCTACGAGCAGTACTTC. Its protein product is CASSGGGSYEQYF. The chain employs TRBV9 and TRBJ2-7; the D call may be TRBD1 or TRBD2 (6 bases each). The CDR3 spans 13 residues. V was clipped by 3 bases and J by 3 bases, with 10 bases between them. Germline CDR1 SGDLS, CDR2 YYNGEE.

This sequence joins TRBV18 and TRBJ2-1, with D possibly matching TRBD2 (6 bases). Germline lookup yields CDR1 KGHSH and CDR2 LQKENI. V gave up 4 bases and J gave up 9 bases, with 13 bases separating them. The CDR3 runs 13 residues. For the CDR3, the DNA is TGTGCCAGCTCACGGGGACTTGGAGGTGAGCAGTTCTTC. Translating it yields CASSRGLGGEQFF.

The chain combines TRBV5-4 with TRBJ1-2; possibly TRBD1 for D (5 bases). V was clipped by 3 bases and J by 6 bases, with 12 bases between them. CDR1 is SGHNT and CDR2 is YYREEE in the germline V gene (reference sequence). The CDR3 is 13 residues long. CDR3 region: CASSSRADDGYTF. In DNA, the CDR3 is TGTGCCAGCAGCTCCAGGGCAGACGATGGCTACACCTTC.

The V gene is TRBV4-1, the J gene TRBJ2-7; 11 bases align to TRBD2. The CDR3 loop spans 14 amino acids. J gave up 3 bases and V 4 bases, and 2 bases lay outside the gene matches. Per the germline V gene, CDR1 is MGHRA and CDR2 is YSYEKL. As DNA, the CDR3 is TGCGCCAGCAGCCGTCTAGCGGGGGGCTACGAGCAGTACTTC. Its translation is CASSRLAGGYEQYF.

Concerning this clone itself: Other DNA sequences from this sample encode an identical CDR3 as well. This sequence joins TRBV7-6 and TRBJ2-2; D remains ambiguous. The V and J ends lost 0 bases and 0 bases respectively, with 2 bases between them. This CDR3 is built from 14 residues. The germline V gene encodes CDR1 SGHVS and CDR2 FNYEAQ. This CDR3 is CASSLASNTGELFF. Written as DNA, the CDR3 is TGTGCCAGCAGCTTAGCTTCGAACACCGGGGAGCTGTTTTTT.